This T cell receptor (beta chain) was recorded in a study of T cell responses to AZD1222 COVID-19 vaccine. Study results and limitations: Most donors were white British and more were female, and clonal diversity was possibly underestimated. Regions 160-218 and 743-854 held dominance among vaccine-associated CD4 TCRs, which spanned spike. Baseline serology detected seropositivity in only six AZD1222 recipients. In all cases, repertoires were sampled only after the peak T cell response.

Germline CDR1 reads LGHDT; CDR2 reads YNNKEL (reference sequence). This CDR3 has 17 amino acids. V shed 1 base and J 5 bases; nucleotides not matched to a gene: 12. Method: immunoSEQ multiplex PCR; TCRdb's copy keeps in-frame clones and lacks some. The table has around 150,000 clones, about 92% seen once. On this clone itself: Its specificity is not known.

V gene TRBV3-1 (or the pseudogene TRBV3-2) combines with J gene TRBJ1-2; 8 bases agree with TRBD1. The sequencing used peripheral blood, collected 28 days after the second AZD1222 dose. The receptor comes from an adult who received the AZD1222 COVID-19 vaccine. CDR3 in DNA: TGTGCCAGCAGCCAAGCCGGGACAGGTACCCTAAGGTATGGCTACACCTTC. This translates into CASSQAGTGTLRYGYTF.